This TCR beta chain emerged from a study of control samples from healthy donors and cancer patients. The CDR3 sequence is 14 residues long. CDR1 and CDR2 (germline): ENHRY, SYGVKD. V lost 7 bases, J lost 3 bases, and 13 bases lay in between. The assay was immunoSEQ multiplex PCR, and TCRdb's table has in-frame clones only and misses some. The sample includes about 140,000 clones, roughly 89% seen only once; the top ten take about 11%. V gene TRBV10-3 combines with J gene TRBJ1-5; no firm D call. Sequencing was done on a sample of blood. The sequence was collected from a man aged 25-45 years in good health. The CDR3 reads CAITRPNFNQPQHF. The CDR3, as DNA: TGTGCCATCACCAGACCCAACTTCAATCAGCCCCAGCATTTT.